Following are 8 T cell receptor beta chains from one sample sequenced in a study of shared clonotypes between healthy human individuals (dated by TCRdb to between 2020 and 2021). The library came from the immunoSEQ multiplex PCR assay. This is the immuneACCESS table as TCRdb keeps it, with only in-frame sequences that have V and J called. A part of the clones is gone; compared with another copy, unresolved V genes explain less than half, and the rest is unexplained. The sample table shows some 2,400,000 clones, and 95% are seen once. The top ten hold 0.1% to 0.15% of the sample. Sample: naive CD4+ T cells sorted from blood. The cell subset or site label for this specimen denotes: CD45RA+ positively selected. The receptors were gathered from a young man in good health.

This chain uses TRBV11-2 with TRBJ2-7; D may be TRBD2 (6 bases). The CDR3 extends over 15 amino acids. Trimming stripped 0 bases from V and 3 bases from J, with 12 bases between. Germline V gene data show CDR1 as SGHAT and CDR2 as FQNNGV. In DNA form, the CDR3 reads TGTGCCAGCAGCTTAGATTTAGCGGCCAACTACGAGCAGTACTTC. Protein: CASSLDLAANYEQYF.

V is TRBV27 and J is TRBJ1-1; 9 bases map to TRBD1. Germline V gene lookup returns CDR1 MNHEY and CDR2 SMNVEV (reference sequence). The CDR3 is made up of 17 amino acids. J lost 3 bases, V lost 8 bases, and 16 bases had no gene match. CDR3: CASALHRGPILDTEAFF. The CDR3 DNA sequence: TGTGCCAGCGCTCTACACAGGGGGCCGATTTTGGACACTGAAGCTTTCTTT.

This clone was seen once. The chain is built from TRBV5-4 and TRBJ2-1, with 10 positions matching TRBD2. Germline CDR1 is SGHNT and CDR2 is YYREEE (reference sequence). V lost 0 bases, J lost 4 bases, and 4 bases stayed unmatched. CDR3 length equals 16 residues. The CDR3 sequence is CASSLGSGRGYNEQFF. The CDR3 DNA follows: TGTGCCAGCAGCTTGGGAAGCGGGAGGGGTTACAATGAGCAGTTCTTC.

A note on this clone: Other DNA sequences within the sample encode an identical CDR3. The chain has TRBV7-2 and TRBJ2-1; no firm D call. CDR3 length equals 12 residues. Per the germline V gene, CDR1 is SGHTA and CDR2 is FQGNSA. Trimming took off 4 bases at V and 7 bases at J, with 8 bases between the two ends. CDR3: CASSSLANEQFF. Written as DNA, the CDR3 is TGTGCCAGCAGCTCTTTAGCAAATGAGCAGTTCTTC. The complete variable domain, with remaining parts taken from reference TRBV7-2 and TRBJ2-1, reads GAGVSQSPSNKVTEKGKDVELRCDPISGHTALYWYRQSLGQGLEFLIYFQGNSAPDKSGLPSDRFSAERTGGSVSTLTIQRTQQEDSAVYLCASSSLANEQFFGPGTRLTVL.

A word on this clone: Other DNA sequences in this specimen translate into the identical CDR3. The rearrangement uses TRBV6-5 and TRBJ1-1; the D is unclear. The V and J ends lost 6 bases and 1 base respectively, with 3 bases between them. This CDR3 is built from 11 residues. Germline CDR1 reads MNHEY; CDR2 reads SVGAGI. CDR3 DNA sequence: TGTGCCAGCAGGGCGAACACTGAAGCTTTCTTT. Translating it yields CASRANTEAFF.

V is TRBV10-3 and J is TRBJ1-6, with TRBD1 matching 7 bases. Trimming removed 6 bases from V and 2 bases from J; junction bases left unmatched: 7. The CDR3 has 16 amino acids. CDR1 is ENHRY and CDR2 is SYGVKD in the germline V gene. DNA of the CDR3: TGTGCCATCAGCCGAGACAGGGCCACCTATAATTCACCCCTCCACTTT. Translated: CAISRDRATYNSPLHF.

A note on this clone: The same CDR3 can be traced to other DNA sequences in this sample. V gene TRBV7-9 combines with J gene TRBJ2-3; D remains unclear. The ends were cut back, 5 bases at V and 4 bases at J, with 4 bases in the middle. Germline lookup yields CDR1 SEHNR and CDR2 FQNEAQ (reference sequence). This CDR3 is 11 amino acids long. The DNA for the CDR3 is TGTGCCAGCAGCCCCGCAGATACGCAGTATTTT. It specifies CASSPADTQYF.

The rearrangement uses TRBV19 and TRBJ1-1; possibly TRBD1 for D (6 bases). Germline V gives CDR1 LNHDA, CDR2 SQIVND (reference sequence). Trimming took off 7 bases at V and 4 bases at J, with 19 bases between the two ends. The length of the CDR3 is 15 residues. The CDR3 nucleotides read TGTGCCAGTACCCGAGTAAGGGGGAACCCCACTGAAGCTTTCTTT. This translates into CASTRVRGNPTEAFF.